The present entry profiles one TCR beta chain with its context. Antigen: not known. Repertoires were generated with immunoSEQ multiplex PCR, while TCRdb's copy carries only in-frame clones and drops some. The profile covers tens of thousands of clones, with about 80% appearing a single time and roughly a fifth taken by the ten largest. This sample is part of a study of graft-versus-host responses after intestinal transplantation. Study findings and constraints: With peak circulating GvH clone levels came an association with early post-transplant HvG declines. Recipient marrow showed GvH clones, some seen first in ileum or blood.

CDR3 length: 14 residues. The germline gives CDR1 SGHAT, CDR2 FQDESV (reference sequence). The V and J ends lost 5 bases and 5 bases, in that order; junction bases with no gene match: 3. This receptor was identified in a human donor who received an intestinal transplant. The sequenced sample was unstimulated CD8+ T cells sorted from spleen or lymph node cells, obtained before intestinal transplant. The rearrangement uses TRBV11-1 and TRBJ2-1; 10 bases are a match to TRBD2. CDR3 protein: CASSPSGGHNEQFF. In DNA form, the CDR3 reads TGTGCCAGCAGCCCTAGCGGGGGCCACAATGAGCAGTTCTTC.